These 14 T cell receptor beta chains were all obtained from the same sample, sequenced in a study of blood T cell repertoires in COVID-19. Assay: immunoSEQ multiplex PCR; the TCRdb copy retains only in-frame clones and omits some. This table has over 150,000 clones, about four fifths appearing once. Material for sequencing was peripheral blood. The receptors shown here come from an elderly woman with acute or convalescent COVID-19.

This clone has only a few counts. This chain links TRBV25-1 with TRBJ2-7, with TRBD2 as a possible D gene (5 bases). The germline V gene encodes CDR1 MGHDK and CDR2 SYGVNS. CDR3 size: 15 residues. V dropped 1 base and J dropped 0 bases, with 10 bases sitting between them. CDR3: CASSESGVGSYEQYF. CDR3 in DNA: TGTGCCAGCAGTGAATCCGGGGTTGGCTCCTACGAGCAGTACTTC.

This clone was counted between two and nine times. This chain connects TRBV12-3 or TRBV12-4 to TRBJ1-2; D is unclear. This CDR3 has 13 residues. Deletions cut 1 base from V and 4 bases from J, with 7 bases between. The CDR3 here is CASSLDSSYGYTF. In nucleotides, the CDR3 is TGTGCCAGCAGTTTAGACAGTAGCTATGGCTACACCTTC.

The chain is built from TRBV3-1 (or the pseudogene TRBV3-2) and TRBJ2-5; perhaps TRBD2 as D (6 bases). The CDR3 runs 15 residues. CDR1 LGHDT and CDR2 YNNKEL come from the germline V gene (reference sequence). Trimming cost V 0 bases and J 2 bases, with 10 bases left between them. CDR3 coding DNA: TGTGCCAGCAGCCAAGAAATGCGGGGTCAAGAGACCCAGTACTTC. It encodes CASSQEMRGQETQYF.

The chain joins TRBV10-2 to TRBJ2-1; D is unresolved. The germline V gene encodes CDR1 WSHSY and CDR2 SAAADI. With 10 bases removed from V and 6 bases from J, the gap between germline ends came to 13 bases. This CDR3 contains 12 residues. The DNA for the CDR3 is TGCGCCACCGATAAAGGCGGCAATGAGCAGTTCTTC. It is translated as CATDKGGNEQFF.

The CDR3 loop is CASSHDLGGHNEQFF. The CDR3 nucleotides read TGTGCCAGCAGCCACGACCTGGGCGGGCACAATGAGCAGTTCTTC. The chain joins TRBV4-2 to TRBJ2-1; maybe TRBD2 (5 bases). The V end was cut by 3 bases, the J end by 5 bases, with 14 bases between. Germline-derived CDR1 and CDR2 are LGHNA and YNFKEQ. The CDR3 loop spans 15 amino acids.

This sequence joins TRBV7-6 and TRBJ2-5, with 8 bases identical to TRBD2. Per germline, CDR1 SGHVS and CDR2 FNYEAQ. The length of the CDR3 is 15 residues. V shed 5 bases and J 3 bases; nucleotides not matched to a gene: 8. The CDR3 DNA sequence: TGTGCCAGCAGCCCCAAGACTAGCGAAAAAGAGACCCAGTACTTC. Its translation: CASSPKTSEKETQYF.

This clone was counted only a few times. DNA of the CDR3: TGTGCCAGCAGTACAGGGGGCAACTATGGCTACACCTTC. Amino acid sequence: CASSTGGNYGYTF. V is TRBV3-1 (or the pseudogene TRBV3-2) and J is TRBJ1-2, with 9 bases matching TRBD1. The V gene's germline CDR1 is LGHDT and CDR2 YNNKEL (reference sequence). The length of the CDR3 is 13 residues. The ends lost 6 bases at V and 2 bases at J; junction bases unmatched: 1.

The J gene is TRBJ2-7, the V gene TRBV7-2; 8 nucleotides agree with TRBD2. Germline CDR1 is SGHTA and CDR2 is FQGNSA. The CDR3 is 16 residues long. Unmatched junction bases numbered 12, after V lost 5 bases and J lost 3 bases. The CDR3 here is CASSPRLAHNDYEQYF. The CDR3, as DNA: TGTGCCAGCAGCCCTCGACTAGCGCACAACGACTACGAGCAGTACTTC.

The CDR3 reads CATSDLAGSSTDTQYF. The CDR3 DNA reads TGTGCCACCAGTGATTTAGCAGGGTCAAGCACAGATACGCAGTATTTT. V usage is TRBV24-1 and J usage is TRBJ2-3, with D perhaps matching TRBD1 (5 bases). The CDR3 consists of 16 residues. Germline V CDR1 and CDR2: KGHDR, SFDVKD. The V end lost 1 base, the J end lost 0 bases, and 10 bases lay between the germline ends.

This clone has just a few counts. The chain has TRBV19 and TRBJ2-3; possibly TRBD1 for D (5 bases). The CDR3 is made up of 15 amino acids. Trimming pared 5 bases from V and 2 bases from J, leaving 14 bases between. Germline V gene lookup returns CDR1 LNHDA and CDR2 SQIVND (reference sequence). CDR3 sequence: CASSLLTVNTDTQYF. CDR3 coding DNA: TGTGCCAGTAGTCTACTGACAGTCAACACAGATACGCAGTATTTT.

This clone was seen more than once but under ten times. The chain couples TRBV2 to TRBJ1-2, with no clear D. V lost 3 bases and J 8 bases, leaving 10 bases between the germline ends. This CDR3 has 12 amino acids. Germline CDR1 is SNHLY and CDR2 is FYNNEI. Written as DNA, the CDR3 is TGTGCCAGCAGTGATGGTACCCGGGGCTACACCTTC. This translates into CASSDGTRGYTF.

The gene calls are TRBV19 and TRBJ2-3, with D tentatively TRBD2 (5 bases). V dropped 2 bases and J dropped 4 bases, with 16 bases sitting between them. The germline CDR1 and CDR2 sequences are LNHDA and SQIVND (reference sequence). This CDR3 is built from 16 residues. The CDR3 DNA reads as TGTGCCAGTAGTATAAGGATGTTGGGGAGCGCAGATACGCAGTATTTT. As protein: CASSIRMLGSADTQYF.

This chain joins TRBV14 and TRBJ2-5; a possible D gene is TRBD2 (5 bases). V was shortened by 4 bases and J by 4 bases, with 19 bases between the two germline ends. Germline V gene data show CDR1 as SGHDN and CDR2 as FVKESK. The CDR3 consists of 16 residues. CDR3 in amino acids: CASSPDKRVGVETQYF. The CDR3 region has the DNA TGTGCCAGCAGCCCCGATAAAAGGGTCGGGGTAGAGACCCAGTACTTC.

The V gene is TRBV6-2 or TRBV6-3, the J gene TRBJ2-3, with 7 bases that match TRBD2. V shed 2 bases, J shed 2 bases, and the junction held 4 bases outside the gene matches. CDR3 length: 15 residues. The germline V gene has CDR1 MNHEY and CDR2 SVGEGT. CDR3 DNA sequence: TGTGCCAGCAGTTACGGGCGGGGGAACACAGATACGCAGTATTTT. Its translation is CASSYGRGNTDTQYF.